This TCR beta chain was profiled in a study of cytomegalovirus exposure and HLA in healthy donors. Trimming at V came to 1 base and at J to 5 bases, leaving 8 bases not matched to a gene. This CDR3 region has 18 residues. CDR1 is SEHNR, CDR2 FQNEAQ, per germline (reference sequence). Researchers ran the PCR with 60 Vbeta and 13 Jbeta primers. The method was immunoSEQ multiplex PCR; TCRdb's version includes in-frame clones alone and lacks a portion of them. The sample contains hundreds of thousands of clones, 60% to 85% of which appear only once. The source is a man in his forties in good health and CMV-seronegative. This chain uses TRBV7-9 with TRBJ2-6; 10 nucleotides match TRBD1. The source material was PBMCs. CDR3 sequence reads: CASSLGTGGISRANVLTF. DNA for the CDR3: TGTGCCAGCAGCTTAGGGACAGGGGGAATATCAAGGGCCAACGTCCTGACTTTC.